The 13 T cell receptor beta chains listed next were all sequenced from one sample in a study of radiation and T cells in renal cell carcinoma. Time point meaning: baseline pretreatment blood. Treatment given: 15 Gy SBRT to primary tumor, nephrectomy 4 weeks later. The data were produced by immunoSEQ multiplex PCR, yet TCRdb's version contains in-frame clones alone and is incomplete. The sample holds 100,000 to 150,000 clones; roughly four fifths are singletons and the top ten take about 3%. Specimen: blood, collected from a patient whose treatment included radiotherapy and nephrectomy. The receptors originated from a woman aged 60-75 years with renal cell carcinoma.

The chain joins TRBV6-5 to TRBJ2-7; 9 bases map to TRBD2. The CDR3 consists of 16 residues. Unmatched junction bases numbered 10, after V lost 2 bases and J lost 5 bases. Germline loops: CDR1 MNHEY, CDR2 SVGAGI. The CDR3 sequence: CASSYARRGGEHEQYF. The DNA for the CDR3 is TGTGCCAGCAGTTACGCGAGACGCGGGGGGGAACACGAGCAGTACTTC.

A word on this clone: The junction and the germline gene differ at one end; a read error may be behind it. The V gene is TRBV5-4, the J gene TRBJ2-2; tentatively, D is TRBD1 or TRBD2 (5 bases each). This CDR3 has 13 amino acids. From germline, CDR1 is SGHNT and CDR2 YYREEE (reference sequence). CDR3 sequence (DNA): TGTGCCAGCAACTTGGGGACCTACGGGGAGCTGTTTTTT. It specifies CASNLGTYGELFF.

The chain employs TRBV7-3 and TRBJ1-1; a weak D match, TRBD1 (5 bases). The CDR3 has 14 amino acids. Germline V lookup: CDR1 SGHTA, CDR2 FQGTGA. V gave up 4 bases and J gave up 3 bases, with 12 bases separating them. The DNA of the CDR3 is TGTGCCAGCAGCTCCTTAGGAGGGGACACTGAAGCTTTCTTT. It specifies CASSSLGGDTEAFF.

CDR3 region: CASKSGGSTDTQYF. DNA for the CDR3: TGTGCCAGTAAAAGCGGGGGCTCCACAGATACGCAGTATTTT. The V and J genes are TRBV19 and TRBJ2-3; 8 positions match TRBD2. The CDR3 spans 14 residues. The germline CDR1 and CDR2 sequences are LNHDA and SQIVND (reference sequence). V lost 7 bases, J lost 2 bases, and 5 bases stayed unmatched.

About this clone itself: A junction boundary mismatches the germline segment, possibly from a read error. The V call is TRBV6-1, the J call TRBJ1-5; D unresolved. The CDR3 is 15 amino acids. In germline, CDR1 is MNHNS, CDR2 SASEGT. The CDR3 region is CAGSEVGGSNQPQHF. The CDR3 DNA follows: TGTGCCGGCAGTGAAGTAGGAGGGAGCAATCAGCCCCAGCATTTT.

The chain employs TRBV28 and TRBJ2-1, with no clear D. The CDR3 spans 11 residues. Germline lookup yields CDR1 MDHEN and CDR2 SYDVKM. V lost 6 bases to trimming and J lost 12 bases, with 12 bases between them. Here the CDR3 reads CASRIQLMQFF. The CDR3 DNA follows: TGTGCCAGCAGGATACAGTTGATGCAGTTCTTC. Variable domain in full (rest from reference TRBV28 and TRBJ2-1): DVKVTQSSRYLVKRTGEKVFLECVQDMDHENMFWYRQDPGLGLRLIYFSYDVKMKEKGDIPEGYSVSREKKERFSLILESASTNQTSMYLCASRIQLMQFFGPGTRLTVL.

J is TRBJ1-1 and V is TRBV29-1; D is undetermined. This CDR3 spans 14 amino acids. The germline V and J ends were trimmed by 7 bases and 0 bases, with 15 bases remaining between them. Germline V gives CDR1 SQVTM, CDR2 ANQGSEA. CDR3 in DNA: TGCAGCGCAGGCCTTGGGGTCCTGAACACTGAAGCTTTCTTT. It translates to CSAGLGVLNTEAFF. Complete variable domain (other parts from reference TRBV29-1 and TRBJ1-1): SAVISQKPSRDICQRGTSLTIQCQVDSQVTMMFWYRQQPGQSLTLIATANQGSEATYESGFVIDKFPISRPNLTFSTLTVSNMSPEDSSIYLCSAGLGVLNTEAFFGQGTRLTVV.

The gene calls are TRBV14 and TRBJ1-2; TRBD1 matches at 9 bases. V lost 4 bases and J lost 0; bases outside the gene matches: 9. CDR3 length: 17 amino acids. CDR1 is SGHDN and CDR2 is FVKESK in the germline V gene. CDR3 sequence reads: CASSPGDRELSNYGYTF. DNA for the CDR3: TGTGCCAGCAGCCCTGGGGACAGGGAACTCTCTAACTATGGCTACACCTTC.

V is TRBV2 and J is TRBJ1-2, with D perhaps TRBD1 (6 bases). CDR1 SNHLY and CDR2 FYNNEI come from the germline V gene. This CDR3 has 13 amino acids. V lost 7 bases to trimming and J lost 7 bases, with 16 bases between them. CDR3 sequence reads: CASTPSGAGGYTF. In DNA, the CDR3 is TGTGCCAGCACCCCCTCAGGGGCTGGTGGCTACACCTTC.

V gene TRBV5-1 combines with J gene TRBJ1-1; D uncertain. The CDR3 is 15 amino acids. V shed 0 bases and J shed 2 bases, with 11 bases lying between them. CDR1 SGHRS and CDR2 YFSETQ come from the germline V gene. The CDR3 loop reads CASSLDVGANTEAFF. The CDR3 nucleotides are TGCGCCAGCAGCTTGGACGTGGGAGCTAACACTGAAGCTTTCTTT.

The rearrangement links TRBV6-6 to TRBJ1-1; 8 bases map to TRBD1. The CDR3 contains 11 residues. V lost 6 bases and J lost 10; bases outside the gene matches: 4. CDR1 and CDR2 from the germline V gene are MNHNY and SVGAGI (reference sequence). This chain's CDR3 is CASRGQGGAFF. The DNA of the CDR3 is TGTGCCAGCAGAGGACAGGGAGGAGCTTTCTTT.

CDR3 sequence (DNA): TGTGCCAGCAGTTACTCCGAAGAGACCCAGTACTTC. Residues: CASSYSEETQYF. J is TRBJ2-5 and V is TRBV6-6, with unresolved D. Trimming cost V 0 bases and J 3 bases, with 2 bases left between them. The germline V gene has CDR1 MNHNY and CDR2 SVGAGI (reference sequence). The CDR3 covers 12 residues.

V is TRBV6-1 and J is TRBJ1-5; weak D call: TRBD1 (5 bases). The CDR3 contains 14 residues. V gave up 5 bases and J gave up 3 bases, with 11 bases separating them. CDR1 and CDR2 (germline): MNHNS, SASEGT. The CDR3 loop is CASSSQGTNQPQHF. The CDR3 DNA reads TGTGCCAGCAGTTCTCAGGGAACCAATCAGCCCCAGCATTTT.